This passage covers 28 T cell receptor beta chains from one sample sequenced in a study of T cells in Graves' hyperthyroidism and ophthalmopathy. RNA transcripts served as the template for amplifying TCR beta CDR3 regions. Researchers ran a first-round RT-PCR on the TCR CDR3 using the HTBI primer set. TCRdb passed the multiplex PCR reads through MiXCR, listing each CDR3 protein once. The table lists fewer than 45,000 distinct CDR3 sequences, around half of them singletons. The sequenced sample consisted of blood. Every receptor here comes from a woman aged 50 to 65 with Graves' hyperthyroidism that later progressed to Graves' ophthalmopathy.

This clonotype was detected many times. CDR3 residues: CASSVDMEKLFF. The CDR3, as DNA: TGTGCCAGCAGCGTAGATATGGAAAAACTGTTTTTT. The V and J genes are TRBV9 and TRBJ1-4; D unresolved. The V gene's germline CDR1 is SGDLS and CDR2 YYNGEE. V lost 0 bases, J lost 8 bases, and 5 bases lay in between. This CDR3 contains 12 residues.

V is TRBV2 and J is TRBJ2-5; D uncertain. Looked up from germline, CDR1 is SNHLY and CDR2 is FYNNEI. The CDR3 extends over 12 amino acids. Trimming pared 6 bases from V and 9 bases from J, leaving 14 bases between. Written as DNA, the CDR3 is TGTGCCAGCAGGGGTGACAATCAGCCCCAGTACTTC. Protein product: CASRGDNQPQYF. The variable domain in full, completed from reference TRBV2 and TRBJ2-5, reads EPEVTQTPSHQVTQMGQEVILRCVPISNHLYFYWYRQILGQKVEFLVSFYNNEISEKSEIFDDQFSVERPDGSNFTLKIRSTKLEDSAMYFCASRGDNQPQYFGPGTRLLVL.

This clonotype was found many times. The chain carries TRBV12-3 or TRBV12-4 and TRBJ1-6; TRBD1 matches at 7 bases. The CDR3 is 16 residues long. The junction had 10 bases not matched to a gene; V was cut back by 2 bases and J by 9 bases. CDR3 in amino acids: CASSLRGGQGGSPLHF. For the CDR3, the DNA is TGTGCCAGCAGTTTAAGGGGCGGCCAGGGGGGTTCACCCCTCCACTTT.

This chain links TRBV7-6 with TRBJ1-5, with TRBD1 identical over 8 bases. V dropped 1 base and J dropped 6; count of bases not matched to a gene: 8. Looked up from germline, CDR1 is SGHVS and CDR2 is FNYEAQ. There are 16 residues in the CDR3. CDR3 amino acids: CASSLETGVDGQPQHF. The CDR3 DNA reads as TGTGCCAGCAGCTTAGAGACAGGGGTCGACGGTCAGCCCCAGCATTTT.

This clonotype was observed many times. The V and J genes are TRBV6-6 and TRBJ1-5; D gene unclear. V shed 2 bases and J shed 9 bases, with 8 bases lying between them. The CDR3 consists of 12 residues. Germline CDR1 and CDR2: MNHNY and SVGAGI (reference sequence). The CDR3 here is CASSYPSRPQHF. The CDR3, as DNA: TGTGCCAGCAGTTACCCCTCTCGGCCCCAGCATTTT.

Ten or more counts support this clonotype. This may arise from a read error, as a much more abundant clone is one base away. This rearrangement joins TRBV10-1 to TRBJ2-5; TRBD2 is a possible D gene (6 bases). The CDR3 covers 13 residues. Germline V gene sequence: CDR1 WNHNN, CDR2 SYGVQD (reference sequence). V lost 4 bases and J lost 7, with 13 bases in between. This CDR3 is CASSAGRGGTQYF. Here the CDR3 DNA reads TGCGCCAGCAGTGCCGGACGGGGAGGGACCCAGTACTTC.

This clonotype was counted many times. As DNA, the CDR3 is TGCGCCAGCAGCATTAGCGGGTCCGGAGATACGCAGTATTTT. It codes for CASSISGSGDTQYF. V is TRBV5-1 and J is TRBJ2-3; 7 bases map to TRBD2. Germline V lookup: CDR1 SGHRS, CDR2 YFSETQ. V dropped 4 bases and J dropped 5; count of bases not matched to a gene: 7. This CDR3 is 14 amino acids long.

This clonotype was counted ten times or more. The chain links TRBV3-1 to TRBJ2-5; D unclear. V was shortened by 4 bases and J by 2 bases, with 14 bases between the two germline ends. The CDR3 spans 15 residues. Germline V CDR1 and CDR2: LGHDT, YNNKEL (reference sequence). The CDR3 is CASSRQVGAQETQYF. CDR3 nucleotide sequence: TGTGCCAGCAGCCGTCAGGTAGGCGCTCAAGAGACCCAGTACTTC.

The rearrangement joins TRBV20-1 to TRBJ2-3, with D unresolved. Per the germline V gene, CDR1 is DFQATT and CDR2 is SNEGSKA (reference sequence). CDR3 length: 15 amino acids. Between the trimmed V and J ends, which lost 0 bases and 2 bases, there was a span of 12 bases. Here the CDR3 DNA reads TGCAGTGCTAGAGATGGGATAGGGTACACAGATACGCAGTATTTT. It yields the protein CSARDGIGYTDTQYF.

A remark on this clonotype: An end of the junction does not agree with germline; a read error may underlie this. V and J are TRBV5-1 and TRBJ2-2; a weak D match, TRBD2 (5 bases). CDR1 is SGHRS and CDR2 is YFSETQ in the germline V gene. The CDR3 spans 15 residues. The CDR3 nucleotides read TGCGCCGGCAGCTTGAGGACTCAGAACAACGGGGAGCTGTTTTTT. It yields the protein CAGSLRTQNNGELFF.

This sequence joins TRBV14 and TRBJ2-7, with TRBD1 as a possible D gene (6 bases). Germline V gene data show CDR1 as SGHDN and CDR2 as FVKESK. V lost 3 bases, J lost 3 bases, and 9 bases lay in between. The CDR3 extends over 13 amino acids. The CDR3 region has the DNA TGTGCCAGCAGCCACGGGACACTCTACGAGCAGTACTTC. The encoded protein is CASSHGTLYEQYF.

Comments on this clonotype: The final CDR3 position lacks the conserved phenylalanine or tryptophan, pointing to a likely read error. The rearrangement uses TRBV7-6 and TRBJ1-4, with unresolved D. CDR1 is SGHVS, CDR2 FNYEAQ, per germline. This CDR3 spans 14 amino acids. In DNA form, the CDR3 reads TGTGCCTGCAGCCCACAGTCAACTAATGAAAAACTGTTTTTA. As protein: CACSPQSTNEKLFL.

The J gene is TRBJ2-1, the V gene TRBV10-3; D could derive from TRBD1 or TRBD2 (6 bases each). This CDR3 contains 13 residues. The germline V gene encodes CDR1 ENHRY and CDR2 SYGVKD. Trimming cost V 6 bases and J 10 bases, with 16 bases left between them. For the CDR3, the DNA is TGTGCCATCAGGGGGGGCAACGGGGAAGAGCAGTTCTTC. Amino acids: CAIRGGNGEEQFF.

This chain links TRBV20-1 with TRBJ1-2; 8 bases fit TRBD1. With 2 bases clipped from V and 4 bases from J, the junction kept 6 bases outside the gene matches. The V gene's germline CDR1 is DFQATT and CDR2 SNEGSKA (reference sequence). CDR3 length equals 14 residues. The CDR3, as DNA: TGCAGTGCTAGACCCCGCAGGGGGCTCTATGGCTACACCTTC. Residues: CSARPRRGLYGYTF.

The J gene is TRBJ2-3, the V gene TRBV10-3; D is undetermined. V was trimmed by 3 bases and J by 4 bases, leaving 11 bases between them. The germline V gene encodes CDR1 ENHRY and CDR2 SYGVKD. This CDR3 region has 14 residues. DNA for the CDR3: TGTGCCATCAGTGAAGAGAATAGCCCAGATACGCAGTATTTT. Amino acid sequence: CAISEENSPDTQYF.

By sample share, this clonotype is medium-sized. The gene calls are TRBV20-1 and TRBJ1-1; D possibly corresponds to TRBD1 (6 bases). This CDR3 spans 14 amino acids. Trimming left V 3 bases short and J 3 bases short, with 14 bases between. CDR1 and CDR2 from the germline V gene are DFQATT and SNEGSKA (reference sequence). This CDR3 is CSARGVGGYTEAFF. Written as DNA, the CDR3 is TGCAGTGCTAGGGGGGTTGGGGGCTACACTGAAGCTTTCTTT.

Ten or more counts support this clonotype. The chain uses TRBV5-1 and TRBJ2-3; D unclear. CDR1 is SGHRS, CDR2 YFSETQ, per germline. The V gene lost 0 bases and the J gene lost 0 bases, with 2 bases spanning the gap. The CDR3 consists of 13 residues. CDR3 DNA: TGCGCCAGCAGCTTGGTGAGCACAGATACGCAGTATTTT. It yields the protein CASSLVSTDTQYF.

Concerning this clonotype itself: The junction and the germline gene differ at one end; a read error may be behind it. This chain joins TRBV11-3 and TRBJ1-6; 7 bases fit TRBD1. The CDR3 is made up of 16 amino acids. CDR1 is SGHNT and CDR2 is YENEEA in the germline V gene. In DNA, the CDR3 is TGTGCCAGCAGCTTAGGACAGGGTCCCTACAATTCACCCCTCCACTTT. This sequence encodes CASSLGQGPYNSPLHF.

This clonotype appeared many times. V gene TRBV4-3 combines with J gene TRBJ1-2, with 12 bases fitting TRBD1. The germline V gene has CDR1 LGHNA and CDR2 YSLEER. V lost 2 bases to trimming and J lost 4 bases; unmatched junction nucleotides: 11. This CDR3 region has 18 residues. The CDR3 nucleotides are TGCGCCAGCAGCCAACTAGCTGCCGGGACAGGGGGCGGCTATGGCTACACCTTC. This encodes CASSQLAAGTGGGYGYTF.

The CDR3 DNA reads TGTGCCAGCAGCCCCTTGACTGTGGGGGAGCAGTACTTC. It specifies CASSPLTVGEQYF. The genes are TRBV3-1 and TRBJ2-7; unclear D gene. The V gene's germline CDR1 is LGHDT and CDR2 YNNKEL (reference sequence). V was clipped by 4 bases and J by 7 bases, with 14 bases between them. CDR3 length equals 13 residues.

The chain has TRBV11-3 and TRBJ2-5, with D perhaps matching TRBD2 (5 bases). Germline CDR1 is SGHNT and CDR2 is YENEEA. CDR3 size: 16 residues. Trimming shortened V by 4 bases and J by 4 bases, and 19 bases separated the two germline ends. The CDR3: CASSYDPKTGIETQYF. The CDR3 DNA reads TGTGCCAGCAGCTACGACCCTAAGACGGGGATAGAGACCCAGTACTTC.

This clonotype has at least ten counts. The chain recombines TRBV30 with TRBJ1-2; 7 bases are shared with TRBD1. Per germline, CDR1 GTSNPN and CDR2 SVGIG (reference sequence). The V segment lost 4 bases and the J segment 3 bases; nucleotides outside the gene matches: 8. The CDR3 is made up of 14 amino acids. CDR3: CAWTAGQVHYGYTF. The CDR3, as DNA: TGTGCCTGGACCGCAGGACAGGTCCACTATGGCTACACCTTC.

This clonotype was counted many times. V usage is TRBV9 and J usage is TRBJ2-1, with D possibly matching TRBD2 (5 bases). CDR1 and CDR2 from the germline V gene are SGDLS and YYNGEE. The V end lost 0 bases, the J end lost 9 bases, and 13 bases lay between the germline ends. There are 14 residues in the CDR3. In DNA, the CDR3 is TGTGCCAGCAGCGTAGAAGTAGTTGCGGGTGAGCAGTTCTTC. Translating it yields CASSVEVVAGEQFF.

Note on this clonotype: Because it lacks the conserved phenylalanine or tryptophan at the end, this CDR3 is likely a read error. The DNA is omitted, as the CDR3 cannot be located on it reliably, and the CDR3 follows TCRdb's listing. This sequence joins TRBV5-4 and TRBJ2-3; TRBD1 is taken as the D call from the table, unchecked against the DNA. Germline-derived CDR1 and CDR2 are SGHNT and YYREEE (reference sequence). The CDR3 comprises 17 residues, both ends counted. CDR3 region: CASSFKETGSSTDTRYL.

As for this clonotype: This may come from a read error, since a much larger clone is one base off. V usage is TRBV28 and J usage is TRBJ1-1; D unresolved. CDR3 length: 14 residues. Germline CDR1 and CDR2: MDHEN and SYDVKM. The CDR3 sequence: CASGFLLGNTEAFF. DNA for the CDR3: TGTGCCAGCGGTTTTCTTCTGGGGAACACTGAAGCTTTCTTT.

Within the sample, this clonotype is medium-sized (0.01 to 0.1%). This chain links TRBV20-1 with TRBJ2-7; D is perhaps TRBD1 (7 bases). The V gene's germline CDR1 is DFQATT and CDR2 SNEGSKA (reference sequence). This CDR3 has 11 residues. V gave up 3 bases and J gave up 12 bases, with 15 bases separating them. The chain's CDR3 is CSARGRQGLYF. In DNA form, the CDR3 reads TGCAGTGCTAGGGGCAGACAGGGACTGTACTTC.

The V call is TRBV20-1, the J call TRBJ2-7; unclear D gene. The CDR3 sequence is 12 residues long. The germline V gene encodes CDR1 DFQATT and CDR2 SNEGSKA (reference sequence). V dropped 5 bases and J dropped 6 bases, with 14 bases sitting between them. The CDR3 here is CSAGRVRGEQYF. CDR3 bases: TGCAGTGCTGGTAGGGTTCGCGGCGAGCAGTACTTC.

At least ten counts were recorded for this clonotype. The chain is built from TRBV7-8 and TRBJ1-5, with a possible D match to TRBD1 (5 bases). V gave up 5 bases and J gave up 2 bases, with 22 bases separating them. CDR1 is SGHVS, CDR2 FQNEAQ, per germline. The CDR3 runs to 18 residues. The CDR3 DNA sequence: TGTGCCAGCAGCCCGGGCCGTTTCAGGGCTTATCGCAATCAGCCCCAGCATTTT. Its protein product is CASSPGRFRAYRNQPQHF.